This T cell receptor (beta chain) appears in the sequencing data of a study of T cell responses to AZD1222 COVID-19 vaccine. Study-wide context: Second-dose timings of about 4 or about 12 weeks were pooled. Study observations and caveats: Donors were mostly white British, more females; clonal diversity possibly underestimated.

Germline loops: CDR1 LNHDA, CDR2 SQIVND (reference sequence). V was shortened by 4 bases and J by 1 base, with 4 bases between the two germline ends. The CDR3 has 12 residues. A remark on this clone: Its antigen remains unknown.

Here immunoSEQ multiplex PCR was the method, and the copy in TCRdb shows in-frame clones only, minus some. The sample comprises about 120,000 clones, around 93% of which are singletons, and roughly 13% rests with the top ten. The sample here was peripheral blood, taken on day 0 of AZD1222 vaccination. The receptor was derived from an adult in good health. The genes are TRBV19 and TRBJ1-1; D is unresolved. DNA of the CDR3: TGTGCCAGTAGTAACAGGAACACTGAAGCTTTCTTT. Amino acid sequence: CASSNRNTEAFF.